This entry describes one T cell receptor (beta chain). Its antigen is currently not known. Base qualities are not recorded, but no much larger clone differs from it by a single base. These reads were obtained on an Illumina HiSeq 1500. TCRdb reanalyzed the raw reads on its own, using fastp at Q25 for trimming and MiXCR for clone calling, and kept in-frame beta chains. Entries are consolidated by CDR3 protein sequence, retaining the most common genes and DNA. The sample profile shows hundreds of thousands of distinct CDR3 sequences; roughly 10% of them were found once. The leading ten clones occupy about 10% of the sample. This record comes from a study of T cell repertoires in cytomegalovirus infection (dated by TCRdb to the late 2010s). In the study overall: Donor HLA type was relevant to the analysis, because carriage of CMV infection together with the matching HLA type was indicated by public TCR beta signatures.

V is cut by 4 bases and J by 5 bases, and the space between the germline ends is 9 bases. The germline V gene encodes CDR1 KGHSH and CDR2 LQKENI. The CDR3 goes from the cysteine to the phenylalanine over 13 residues. Left in the record is the CDR3 DNA by itself, 39 bases read in frame from the first base. What the research found in general, with its limitations: The ex vivo response was dominated by HLA-C-restricted CMV-specific TCR beta clonotypes, which also provided the single most frequent clonotype in two of eight donors. In both this cohort and an independent cohort of a few hundred donors, the cumulative frequency of public TCR beta family members distinguished carriers of CMV infection plus the relevant HLA type.

This chain joins TRBV18 to TRBJ2-4; the D segment cannot be called with confidence. The specimen sequenced was PBMCs. This TCR came from a human donor in good health (CMV status not recorded). Some clones in this sample may be carry-over from other donors' samples. The nucleotide sequence reads TGTGCCAGCTCACAAGGCCTCGAAAACATTCAGTACTTC. Translated, it gives CASSQGLENIQYF.